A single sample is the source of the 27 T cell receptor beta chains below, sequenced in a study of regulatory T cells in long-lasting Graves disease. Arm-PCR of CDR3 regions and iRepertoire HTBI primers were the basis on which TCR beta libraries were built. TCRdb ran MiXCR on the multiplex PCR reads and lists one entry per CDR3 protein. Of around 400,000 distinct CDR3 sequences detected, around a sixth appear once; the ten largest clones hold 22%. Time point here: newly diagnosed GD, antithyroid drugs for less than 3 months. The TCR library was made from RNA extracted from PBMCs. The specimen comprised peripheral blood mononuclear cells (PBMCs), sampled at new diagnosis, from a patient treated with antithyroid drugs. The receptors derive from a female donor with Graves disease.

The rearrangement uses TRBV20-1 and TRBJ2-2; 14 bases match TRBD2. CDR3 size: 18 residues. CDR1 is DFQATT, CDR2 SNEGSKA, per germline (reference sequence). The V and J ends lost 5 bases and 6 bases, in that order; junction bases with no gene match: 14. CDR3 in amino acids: CSAHSGTSGSQGAGELFF. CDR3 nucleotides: TGCAGTGCTCACTCCGGGACTAGCGGGAGTCAAGGCGCCGGGGAGCTGTTTTTT.

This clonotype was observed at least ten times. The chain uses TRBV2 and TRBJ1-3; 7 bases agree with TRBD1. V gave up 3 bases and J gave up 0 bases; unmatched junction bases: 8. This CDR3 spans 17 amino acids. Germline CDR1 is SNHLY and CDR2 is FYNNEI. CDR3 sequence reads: CASSDDRVFFSGNTIYF. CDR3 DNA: TGTGCCAGCAGTGACGACAGGGTATTTTTCTCTGGAAACACCATATATTTT. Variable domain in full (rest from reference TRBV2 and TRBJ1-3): EPEVTQTPSHQVTQMGQEVILRCVPISNHLYFYWYRQILGQKVEFLVSFYNNEISEKSEIFDDQFSVERPDGSNFTLKIRSTKLEDSAMYFCASSDDRVFFSGNTIYFGEGSWLTVV.

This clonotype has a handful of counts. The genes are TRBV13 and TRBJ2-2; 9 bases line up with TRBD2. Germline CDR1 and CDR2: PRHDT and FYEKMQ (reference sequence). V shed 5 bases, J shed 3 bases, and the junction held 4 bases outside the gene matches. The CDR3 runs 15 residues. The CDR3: CASSLLAGDTGELFF. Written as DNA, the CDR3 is TGTGCCAGCAGCCTGTTAGCGGGAGACACCGGGGAGCTGTTTTTT.

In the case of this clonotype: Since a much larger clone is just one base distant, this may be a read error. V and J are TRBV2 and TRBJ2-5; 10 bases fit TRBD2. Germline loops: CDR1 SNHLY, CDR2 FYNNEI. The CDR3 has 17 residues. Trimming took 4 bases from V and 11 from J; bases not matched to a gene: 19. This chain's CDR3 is CASSVVELAGTPGEQYF. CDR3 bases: TGTGCCAGCAGTGTAGTAGAACTAGCGGGGACCCCGGGTGAGCAGTACTTC.

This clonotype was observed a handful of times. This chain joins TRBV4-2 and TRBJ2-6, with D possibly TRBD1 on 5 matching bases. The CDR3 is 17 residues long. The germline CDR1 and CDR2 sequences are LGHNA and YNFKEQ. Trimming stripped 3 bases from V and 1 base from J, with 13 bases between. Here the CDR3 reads CASSHGQGESGANVLTF. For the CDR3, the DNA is TGTGCCAGCAGCCATGGGCAGGGCGAGTCTGGGGCCAACGTCCTGACTTTC.

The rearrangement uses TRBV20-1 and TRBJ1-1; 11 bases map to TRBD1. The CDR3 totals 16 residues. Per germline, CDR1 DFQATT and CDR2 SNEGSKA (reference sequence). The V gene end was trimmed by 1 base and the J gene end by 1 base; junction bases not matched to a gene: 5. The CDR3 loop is CSARVGDRGWNTEAFF. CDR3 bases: TGCAGTGCTAGAGTGGGGGACAGGGGGTGGAACACTGAAGCTTTCTTT.

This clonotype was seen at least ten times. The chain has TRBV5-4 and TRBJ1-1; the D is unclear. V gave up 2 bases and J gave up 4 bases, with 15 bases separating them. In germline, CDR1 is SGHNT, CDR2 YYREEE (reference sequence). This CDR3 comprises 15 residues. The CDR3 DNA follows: TGTGCCAGCAGCTTATCTTATTTCGGCGGCACTGAAGCTTTCTTT. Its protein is CASSLSYFGGTEAFF.

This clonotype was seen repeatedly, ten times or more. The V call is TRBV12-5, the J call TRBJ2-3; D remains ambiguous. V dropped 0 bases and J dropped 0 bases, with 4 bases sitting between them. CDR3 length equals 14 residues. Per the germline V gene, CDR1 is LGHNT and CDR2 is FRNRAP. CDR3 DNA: TGTGCTAGTGGTTTGGTTTCGAGCACAGATACGCAGTATTTT. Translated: CASGLVSSTDTQYF.

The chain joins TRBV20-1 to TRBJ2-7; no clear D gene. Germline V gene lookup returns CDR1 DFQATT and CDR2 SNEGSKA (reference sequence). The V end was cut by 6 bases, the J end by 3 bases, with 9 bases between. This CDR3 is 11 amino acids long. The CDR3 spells CSAGGVYEQYF. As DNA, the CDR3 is TGCAGTGCCGGCGGAGTCTACGAGCAGTACTTC.

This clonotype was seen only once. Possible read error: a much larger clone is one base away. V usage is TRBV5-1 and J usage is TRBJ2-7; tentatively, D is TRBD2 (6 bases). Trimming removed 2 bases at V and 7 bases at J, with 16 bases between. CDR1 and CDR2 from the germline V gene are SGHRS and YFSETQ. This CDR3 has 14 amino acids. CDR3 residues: CASSFLEEGLEQYF. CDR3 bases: TGCGCCAGCAGCTTCCTCGAGGAGGGTTTAGAGCAGTACTTC.

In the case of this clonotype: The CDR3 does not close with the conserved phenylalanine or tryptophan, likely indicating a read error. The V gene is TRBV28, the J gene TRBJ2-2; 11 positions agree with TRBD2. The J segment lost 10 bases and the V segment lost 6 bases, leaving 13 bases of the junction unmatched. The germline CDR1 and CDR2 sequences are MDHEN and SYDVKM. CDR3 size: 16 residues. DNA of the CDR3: TGTGCCAGCAGACAATCACTAGCGGGAGTCCACGAGGAGCTGTTTTCT. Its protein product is CASRQSLAGVHEELFS.

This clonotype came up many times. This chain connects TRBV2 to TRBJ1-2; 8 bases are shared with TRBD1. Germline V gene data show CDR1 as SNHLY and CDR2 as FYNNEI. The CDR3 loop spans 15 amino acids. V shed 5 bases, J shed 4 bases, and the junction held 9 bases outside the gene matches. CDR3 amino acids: CASSQTGGGFYGYTF. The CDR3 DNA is TGTGCCAGCAGTCAAACAGGGGGGGGATTCTATGGCTACACCTTC. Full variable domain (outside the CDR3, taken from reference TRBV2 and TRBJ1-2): EPEVTQTPSHQVTQMGQEVILRCVPISNHLYFYWYRQILGQKVEFLVSFYNNEISEKSEIFDDQFSVERPDGSNFTLKIRSTKLEDSAMYFCASSQTGGGFYGYTFGSGTRLTVV.

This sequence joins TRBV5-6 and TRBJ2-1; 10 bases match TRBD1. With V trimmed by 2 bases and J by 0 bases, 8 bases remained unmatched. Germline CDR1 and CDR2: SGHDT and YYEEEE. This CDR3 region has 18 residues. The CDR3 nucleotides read TGTGCCAGCAGCTTTGAAGTTTGGACAGGGGGCTCCTACAATGAGCAGTTCTTC. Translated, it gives CASSFEVWTGGSYNEQFF. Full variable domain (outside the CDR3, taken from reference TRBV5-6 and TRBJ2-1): DAGVTQSPTHLIKTRGQQVTLRCSPKSGHDTVSWYQQALGQGPQFIFQYYEEEERQRGNFPDRFSGHQFPNYSSELNVNALLLGDSALYLCASSFEVWTGGSYNEQFFGPGTRLTVL.

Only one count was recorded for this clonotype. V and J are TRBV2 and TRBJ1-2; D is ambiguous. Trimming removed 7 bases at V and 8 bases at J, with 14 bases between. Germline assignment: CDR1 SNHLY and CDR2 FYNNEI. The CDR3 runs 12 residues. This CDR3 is CASNDGAGGYTF. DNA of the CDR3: TGTGCCAGCAATGATGGCGCGGGGGGCTACACCTTC.

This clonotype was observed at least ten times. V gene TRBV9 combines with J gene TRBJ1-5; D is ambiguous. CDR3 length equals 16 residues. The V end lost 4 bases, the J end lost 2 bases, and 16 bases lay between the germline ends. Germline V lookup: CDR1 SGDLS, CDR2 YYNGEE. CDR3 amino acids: CASSPREGLGNQPQHF. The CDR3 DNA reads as TGTGCCAGCAGCCCCCGTGAGGGTTTGGGCAATCAGCCCCAGCATTTT.

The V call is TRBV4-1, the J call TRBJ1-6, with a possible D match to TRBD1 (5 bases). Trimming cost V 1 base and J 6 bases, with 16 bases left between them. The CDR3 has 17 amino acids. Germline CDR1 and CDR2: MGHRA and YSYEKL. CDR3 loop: CASSQGAGQGGNSPLHF. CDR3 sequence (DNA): TGCGCCAGCAGCCAAGGGGCCGGGCAGGGAGGTAATTCACCCCTCCACTTT.

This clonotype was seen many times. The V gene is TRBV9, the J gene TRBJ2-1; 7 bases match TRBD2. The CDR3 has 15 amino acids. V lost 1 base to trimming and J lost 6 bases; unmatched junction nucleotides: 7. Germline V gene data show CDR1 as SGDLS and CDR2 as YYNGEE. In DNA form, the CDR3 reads TGTGCCAGCAGCGTACGGGCGGGAGTGGGCAATGAGCAGTTCTTC. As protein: CASSVRAGVGNEQFF.

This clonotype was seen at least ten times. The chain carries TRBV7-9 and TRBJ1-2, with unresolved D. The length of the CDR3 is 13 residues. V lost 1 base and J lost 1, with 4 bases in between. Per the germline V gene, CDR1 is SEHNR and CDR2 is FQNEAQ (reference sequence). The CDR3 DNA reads TGTGCCAGCAGCTTAGGCCTTAACTATGGCTACACCTTC. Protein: CASSLGLNYGYTF.

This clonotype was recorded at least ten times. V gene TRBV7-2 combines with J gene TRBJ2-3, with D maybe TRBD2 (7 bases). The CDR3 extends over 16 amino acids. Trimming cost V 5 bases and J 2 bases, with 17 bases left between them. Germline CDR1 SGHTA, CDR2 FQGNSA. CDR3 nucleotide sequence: TGTGCCAGCAGCAAAAGGGGGAGGGCCAACACAGATACGCAGTATTTT. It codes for CASSKRGRANTDTQYF.

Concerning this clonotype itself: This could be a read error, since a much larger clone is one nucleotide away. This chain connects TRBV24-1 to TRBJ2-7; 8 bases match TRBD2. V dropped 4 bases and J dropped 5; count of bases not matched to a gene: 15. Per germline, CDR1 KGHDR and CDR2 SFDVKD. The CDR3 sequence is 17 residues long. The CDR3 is CATSDSRVASGWHEQYF. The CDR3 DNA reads TGTGCCACCAGTGACTCCCGGGTGGCTAGCGGGTGGCACGAGCAGTACTTC.

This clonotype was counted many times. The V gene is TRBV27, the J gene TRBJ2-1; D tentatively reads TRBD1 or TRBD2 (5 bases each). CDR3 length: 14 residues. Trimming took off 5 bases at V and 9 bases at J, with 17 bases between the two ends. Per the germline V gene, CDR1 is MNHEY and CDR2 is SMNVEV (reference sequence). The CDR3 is CASSTRGSFGEQFF. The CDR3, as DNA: TGTGCCAGCAGTACCCGGGGCTCTTTTGGTGAGCAGTTCTTC.

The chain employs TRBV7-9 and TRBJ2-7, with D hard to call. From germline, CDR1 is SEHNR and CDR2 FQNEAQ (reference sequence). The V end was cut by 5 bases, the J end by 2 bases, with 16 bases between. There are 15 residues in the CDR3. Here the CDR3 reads CASSPPMRVTYEQYF. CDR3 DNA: TGTGCCAGCAGCCCTCCAATGCGCGTAACCTACGAGCAGTACTTC.

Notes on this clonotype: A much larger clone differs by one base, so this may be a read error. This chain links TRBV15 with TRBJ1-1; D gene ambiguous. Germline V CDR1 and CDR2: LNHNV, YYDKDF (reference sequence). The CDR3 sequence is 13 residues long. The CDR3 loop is CATSTRANTEASF. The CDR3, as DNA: TGTGCCACCAGCACTCGCGCGAACACTGAAGCTTCCTTT.

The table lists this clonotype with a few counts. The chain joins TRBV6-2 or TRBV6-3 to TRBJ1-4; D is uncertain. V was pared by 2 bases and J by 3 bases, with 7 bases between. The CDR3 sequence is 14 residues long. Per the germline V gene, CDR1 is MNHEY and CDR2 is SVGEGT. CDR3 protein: CASSYRSSNEKLFF. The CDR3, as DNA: TGTGCCAGCAGTTACCGGAGTTCTAATGAAAAACTGTTTTTT.

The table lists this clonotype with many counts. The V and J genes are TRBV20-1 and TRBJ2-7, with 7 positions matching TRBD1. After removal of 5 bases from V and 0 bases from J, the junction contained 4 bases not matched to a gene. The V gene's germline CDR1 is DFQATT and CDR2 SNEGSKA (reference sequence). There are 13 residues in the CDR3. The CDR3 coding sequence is TGCAGTGCTGAGTGGGACAGCTCCTACGAGCAGTACTTC. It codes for CSAEWDSSYEQYF.

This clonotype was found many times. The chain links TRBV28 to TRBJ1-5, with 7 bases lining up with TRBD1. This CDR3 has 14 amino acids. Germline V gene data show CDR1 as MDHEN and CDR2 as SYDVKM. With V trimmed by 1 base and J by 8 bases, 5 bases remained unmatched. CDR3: CASSLSVRGKPQHF. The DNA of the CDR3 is TGTGCCAGCAGTTTATCGGTCAGGGGGAAGCCCCAGCATTTT.

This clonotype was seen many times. The CDR3 reads CSASSSGNTYEQYF. In nucleotides, the CDR3 is TGCAGTGCTAGCAGCAGCGGGAACACCTACGAGCAGTACTTC. The chain uses TRBV20-1 and TRBJ2-7; 7 bases fit TRBD2. Trimming removed 3 bases from V and 2 bases from J; junction bases left unmatched: 7. The CDR3 loop spans 14 amino acids. In germline, CDR1 is DFQATT, CDR2 SNEGSKA (reference sequence).